The TCR beta chain under discussion was sequenced for a study of blood T cell repertoires in COVID-19. On the study more broadly: Sites across the United States, Italy and Spain contributed samples from acute and convalescent COVID-19. The cDNA or gDNA used as material had been derived from T cells, B-cell-depleted T cells, or PBMCs.

Germline V CDR1 and CDR2: LNHDA, SQIVND (reference sequence). This CDR3 spans 15 amino acids. Trimming cost V 6 bases and J 0 bases; bases outside gene matches: 4. In the authors' methods: Counts of nucleated cells, estimated from reference gene primer amplification, were obtained. The repertoire was sequenced with immunoSEQ multiplex PCR; TCRdb's copy has only in-frame clones and lacks some. V, J and clone size are taken as reported in that table, and D and trimming were inferred from the DNA itself. The repertoire consists of 120,000 or so clones, with approximately 87% occurring once and the leading ten covering 7.5% to 8%.

The chain carries TRBV19 and TRBJ2-7; 11 bases map to TRBD2. The sequenced sample was peripheral blood. The source is a man aged 50-59 years with acute or convalescent COVID-19. This chain's CDR3 is CASSPSGRPSYEQYF. The CDR3 DNA is TGTGCCAGTAGCCCTAGCGGGAGGCCCTCCTACGAGCAGTACTTC.